The 16 T cell receptor beta chains below were found in one sample sequenced in a study of T-cell reconstitution after alpha-beta-depleted transplantation in children. During its preparation, the TCRbeta library received unique molecular identifiers. MiXCR, run by TCRdb on the PCR reads, gives a single entry per CDR3 protein. This sample has about 610,000 distinct CDR3 sequences; approximately 10% occur once, and the top ten carry roughly 4%. Here the sequenced sample was PBMCs from the stem cell graft donor, taken from the stem cell graft. Source of these receptors: a human donor who donated a stem cell graft to a child with acute myeloid leukemia.

This clonotype was counted a few times. The chain combines TRBV11-3 with TRBJ2-2, with TRBD1 identical over 10 bases. The CDR3 loop spans 15 amino acids. CDR1 and CDR2 (germline): SGHNT, YENEEA. The trim removed 4 bases at V and 6 bases at J, leaving 5 bases unmatched. The CDR3 DNA sequence: TGTGCCAGCAGCTCTGGACAGGGGGAATCCGGGGAGCTGTTTTTT. Its protein is CASSSGQGESGELFF.

The chain couples TRBV9 to TRBJ2-7; D remains unclear. Germline V lookup: CDR1 SGDLS, CDR2 YYNGEE. The CDR3 spans 15 residues. Trimming took 0 bases from V and 3 from J, leaving 13 bases between them. The CDR3 coding sequence is TGTGCCAGCAGCGTAGCGTCTTCGTCAGACTACGAGCAGTACTTC. It translates to CASSVASSSDYEQYF.

The chain carries TRBV4-2 and TRBJ2-4; 9 bases agree with TRBD2. The CDR3 runs 16 residues. V was clipped by 1 base and J by 1 base; unmatched bases: 2. The germline CDR1 and CDR2 sequences are LGHNA and YNFKEQ. In DNA, the CDR3 is TGTGCCAGCAGCCAAGCTAGCGGGACCGCCAAAAACATTCAGTACTTC. It encodes CASSQASGTAKNIQYF.

The chain links TRBV3-1 to TRBJ1-4; D perhaps matches TRBD1 (5 bases). The CDR3 is made up of 11 amino acids. Trimming took off 8 bases at V and 14 bases at J, with 15 bases between the two ends. Per germline, CDR1 LGHDT and CDR2 YNNKEL (reference sequence). In nucleotides, the CDR3 is TGTGCCAGCTCTTTGGGGGGGAGGCTGTTTTTT. It is translated as CASSLGGRLFF.

This clonotype was detected only a few times. The chain has TRBV15 and TRBJ2-7; D might be TRBD1 (7 bases). The germline V gene encodes CDR1 LNHNV and CDR2 YYDKDF (reference sequence). V was cut by 0 bases and J by 3 bases, with 15 bases left in between. The CDR3 covers 16 residues. CDR3 amino acids: CATSREAGQRSYEQYF. The CDR3 DNA sequence: TGTGCCACCAGCAGAGAGGCGGGACAGAGGAGCTACGAGCAGTACTTC.

This CDR3 reads CSVTDRGAMKNIQYF. The CDR3 coding sequence is TGCAGCGTCACCGACAGGGGGGCTATGAAAAACATTCAGTACTTC. The rearrangement joins TRBV29-1 to TRBJ2-4; 9 positions match TRBD1. CDR3 length equals 15 residues. J gave up 4 bases and V 6 bases, and 10 bases lay outside the gene matches. Germline V lookup: CDR1 SQVTM, CDR2 ANQGSEA.

The chain recombines TRBV29-1 with TRBJ1-5; D uncertain. The V end lost 5 bases, the J end lost 6 bases, and 11 bases lay between the germline ends. CDR3 length: 12 amino acids. CDR1 and CDR2 from the germline V gene are SQVTM and ANQGSEA. This CDR3 is CSVSEGSQPQHF. CDR3 nucleotides: TGCAGCGTTTCCGAGGGATCTCAGCCCCAGCATTTT.

There are many counts of this clonotype. This chain joins TRBV4-2 and TRBJ2-7; the D gene is possibly TRBD2 (5 bases). V was clipped by 5 bases and J by 1 base, with 9 bases between them. CDR1 and CDR2 from the germline V gene are LGHNA and YNFKEQ. CDR3 length: 13 amino acids. CDR3 bases: TGTGCCAGCAGCTCGTCGGGGTCCTACGAGCAGTACTTC. This translates into CASSSSGSYEQYF.

This clonotype was counted between two and nine times. This chain uses TRBV15 with TRBJ1-1; TRBD1 matches at 8 bases. This CDR3 contains 17 residues. J was trimmed by 4 bases and V by 1 base; bases with no gene match: 11. CDR1 LNHNV and CDR2 YYDKDF come from the germline V gene (reference sequence). CDR3 region: CATSRVLGQGKGTEAFF. DNA for the CDR3: TGTGCCACCAGCAGAGTATTAGGACAGGGCAAGGGCACTGAAGCTTTCTTT.

This clonotype was counted a few times. This chain joins TRBV7-3 and TRBJ2-1; D could derive from TRBD1 or TRBD2 (5 bases each). The CDR3 spans 15 residues. V lost 1 base, J lost 5 bases, and 12 bases lay in between. Germline loops: CDR1 SGHTA, CDR2 FQGTGA. CDR3 region: CASSLIGQGHNEQFF. DNA of the CDR3: TGTGCCAGCAGCTTAATTGGCCAGGGACACAATGAGCAGTTCTTC.

This clonotype was picked up a small number of times. The chain carries TRBV9 and TRBJ2-7; TRBD1 aligns across 9 bases. This CDR3 has 16 residues. V lost 0 bases, J lost 5 bases, and 9 bases stayed unmatched. CDR1 and CDR2 from the germline V gene are SGDLS and YYNGEE. This CDR3 reads CASSVGLGQGLNEQYF. The DNA of the CDR3 is TGTGCCAGCAGCGTAGGTTTGGGACAGGGTCTCAACGAGCAGTACTTC. The variable domain in full, with the rest retrieved from reference TRBV9 and TRBJ2-7, is DSGVTQTPKHLITATGQRVTLRCSPRSGDLSVYWYQQSLDQGLQFLIQYYNGEERAKGNILERFSAQQFPDLHSELNLSSLELGDSALYFCASSVGLGQGLNEQYFGPGTRLTVT.

The J gene is TRBJ1-6, the V gene TRBV7-2, with 9 bases lining up with TRBD1. CDR1 is SGHTA and CDR2 is FQGNSA in the germline V gene. V lost 5 bases to trimming and J lost 7 bases; unmatched junction nucleotides: 9. The length of the CDR3 is 16 residues. The CDR3 DNA reads as TGTGCCAGCAGCCCACGGACAGGGGAATCCAATTCACCCCTCCACTTT. It specifies CASSPRTGESNSPLHF.

This clonotype was detected only a few times. For the CDR3, the DNA is TGCAGTGCTCAGACAGCGGGACGTCAGCCCCAGCATTTT. Translation: CSAQTAGRQPQHF. V is TRBV20-1 and J is TRBJ1-5; D perhaps matches TRBD1 (5 bases). Germline V gene data show CDR1 as DFQATT and CDR2 as SNEGSKA (reference sequence). CDR3 length equals 13 residues. V dropped 5 bases and J dropped 6 bases, with 14 bases sitting between them.

On this clonotype itself: Sequence at one end of the junction differs from germline and may be a read error. The chain carries TRBV7-7 and TRBJ2-1; 13 positions agree with TRBD2. CDR3 length equals 18 residues. CDR1 and CDR2 from the germline V gene are SSHAT and FNYEAQ (reference sequence). CDR3 amino acids: CASSSTTSGRFSYNEQFF. CDR3 DNA sequence: TGTGCTAGCAGCTCAACGACTAGCGGGAGGTTCTCCTACAATGAGCAGTTCTTC.

The chain carries TRBV5-1 and TRBJ2-1, with D perhaps TRBD1 or TRBD2 (5 bases each). Trimming cost V 0 bases and J 7 bases, with 11 bases left between them. Germline values: CDR1 SGHRS, CDR2 YFSETQ. The CDR3 extends over 14 amino acids. The CDR3 sequence is CASSLGGGMNEQFF. CDR3 bases: TGCGCCAGCAGCTTGGGTGGGGGTATGAATGAGCAGTTCTTC.

Worth noting for this clonotype: With a much larger clone just one base away, this may be a read error. This chain connects TRBV28 to TRBJ2-4, with D perhaps being TRBD1 or TRBD2 (6 bases each). V lost 10 bases and J 9 bases, leaving 22 bases between the germline ends. The V gene's germline CDR1 is MDHEN and CDR2 SYDVKM. This CDR3 comprises 14 residues. The DNA of the CDR3 is TGTGCCAACACCCTGAGAGGGAAGGGGGGCATTCAGTACTTC. Protein product: CANTLRGKGGIQYF.